A selection of T cell receptor beta chains follows, all from one sample in a study of cytomegalovirus exposure and HLA in healthy donors. The data were produced by immunoSEQ multiplex PCR, yet TCRdb's version contains in-frame clones alone and is incomplete. The sample has some 110,000 clones; less than 85% are singletons. The specimen sequenced was PBMCs. The receptors were gathered from a man between 60 and 75 years old in good health and CMV-seronegative. The CDR3 runs from the conserved cysteine through the conserved F or W. Each record gives: clone size, V gene, J gene, D gene, CDR3 protein, CDR3 DNA. The D gene is left open where the match is weak. Where a row states a size, it is once, few, many or the class of an expanded clone; other rows omit it.

NA	TRBV7-2	TRBJ2-1	TRBD2	CASSPRREGTSGVEQFF	TGTGCCAGCAGCCCTAGGAGGGAAGGGACTAGCGGGGTTGAGCAGTTCTTC
few	TRBV7-9	TRBJ2-7	NA	CASKTEYEQYF	TGTGCCAGCAAGACAGAGTACGAGCAGTACTTC
NA	TRBV29-1	TRBJ1-4	NA	CSVERVVGEKLFF	TGCAGCGTTGAGAGGGTCGTAGGCGAAAAACTGTTTTTT
NA	TRBV7-2	TRBJ1-1	NA	CASSGPGGGVPSEAFF	TGTGCCAGCAGCGGACCTGGGGGGGGCGTCCCCTCTGAAGCTTTCTTT
NA	TRBV5-1	TRBJ2-7	TRBD1	CASSLAGTGTGEQYF	TGCGCCAGCAGCTTGGCCGGGACAGGGACGGGCGAGCAGTACTTC
NA	TRBV10-3	TRBJ2-5	TRBD2	CAIRPSGDQETQYF	TGTGCCATCAGGCCTAGCGGGGACCAAGAGACCCAGTACTTC
NA	TRBV9	TRBJ2-5	TRBD2	CASSVGGGGAGETQYF	TGTGCCAGCAGCGTAGGGGGCGGGGGGGCCGGAGAGACCCAGTACTTC
few	TRBV19	TRBJ2-2	TRBD2	CASSRGTSGNTGELFF	TGTGCCAGTAGTAGGGGGACTAGCGGTAACACCGGGGAGCTGTTTTTT
NA	TRBV19	TRBJ1-5	TRBD1	CASAPLTGNWGQPQHF	TGTGCCAGTGCCCCCCTGACAGGGAATTGGGGCCAGCCCCAGCATTTT
NA	TRBV19	TRBJ1-1	TRBD1	CASKTDRGQFVSSPYMNTEAFF	TGTGCCAGCAAAACGGACAGGGGACAATTCGTATCTTCCCCGTACATGAACACTGAAGCTTTCTTT
once	TRBV9	TRBJ2-7	NA	CASSEGQGGREQYF	TGTGCCAGCAGCGAGGGGCAGGGTGGGCGGGAGCAGTACTTC
NA	TRBV28	TRBJ1-1	NA	CASSYPSRYREAFF	TGTGCCAGCAGCTATCCCTCCAGGTATAGGGAAGCTTTCTTT
NA	TRBV7-2	TRBJ1-1	NA	CASSFGGSTEAFF	TGTGCCAGCAGCTTCGGGGGGTCCACTGAAGCTTTCTTT
NA	TRBV6-5	TRBJ2-6	NA	CASSYSIGAGANVLTF	TGTGCCAGCAGTTACTCGATAGGGGCTGGGGCCAACGTCCTGACTTTC
once	TRBV7-3	TRBJ1-1	NA	CASSLTAGFGNTEAFF	TGTGCCAGCAGCTTAACGGCAGGGTTCGGGAACACTGAAGCTTTCTTT
NA	TRBV27	TRBJ1-2	TRBD1	CASSSLTKSLGGAPRKIF	TGTGCCAGCAGTTCCCTAACAAAGAGTTTAGGGGGCGCTCCTCGTAAAATTTTC
NA	TRBV9	TRBJ1-2	TRBD1	CASSIISGTGPNGYTF	TGTGCCAGCAGCATAATATCCGGGACAGGGCCCAATGGCTACACCTTC
once	TRBV5-4	TRBJ2-2	NA	CASSLREGGSTGELFF	TGTGCCAGCAGCTTGCGGGAAGGGGGAAGCACCGGGGAGCTGTTTTTT
NA	TRBV5-1	TRBJ2-5	NA	CASSLTSRETQYF	TGCGCCAGCAGCCTCACTAGCCGGGAGACCCAGTACTTC
NA	TRBV11-1	TRBJ2-3	NA	CASSLPYGSTDTQYF	TGTGCCAGCAGCTTACCGTATGGCAGCACAGATACGCAGTATTTT
NA	TRBV20-1	TRBJ1-2	NA	CSASTNYGYTF	TGCAGTGCTAGCACTAACTATGGCTACACCTTC
NA	TRBV30	TRBJ1-2	NA	CAWSVTGPYGYTF	TGTGCCTGGAGTGTCACAGGTCCCTATGGCTACACCTTC
few	TRBV18	TRBJ1-1	NA	CASLTGLNTEAFF	TGTGCCAGTCTCACAGGCTTGAACACTGAAGCTTTCTTT
NA	TRBV6-1	TRBJ2-1	NA	CASNSGYYNEQFF	TGTGCCAGCAACTCAGGGTACTACAATGAGCAGTTCTTC
NA	TRBV27	TRBJ1-5	NA	CASSLNPSPNQPQHF	TGTGCCAGCAGTTTAAACCCGAGTCCCAATCAGCCCCAGCATTTT
few	TRBV5-4	TRBJ1-2	TRBD1	CASSPGQGSSATF	TGTGCCAGCAGCCCGGGACAGGGGTCGAGTGCCACCTTC
NA	TRBV4-2	TRBJ2-7	NA	CASSPGTGSYEQYF	TGTGCCAGCAGCCCGGGTACAGGGAGCTACGAGCAGTACTTC
NA	TRBV7-2	TRBJ1-3	NA	CASSSDGQGGTIYF	TGTGCCAGCAGCTCAGATGGGCAGGGAGGCACCATATATTTT
NA	TRBV7-8	TRBJ1-4	NA	CASSSDSIYEKLFF	TGTGCCAGCAGCTCCGACAGTATTTATGAAAAACTGTTTTTT
NA	TRBV29-1	TRBJ1-1	NA	CSVISQGQNTEAFF	TGCAGCGTAATTAGCCAGGGACAGAACACTGAAGCTTTCTTT
NA	TRBV19	TRBJ1-5	TRBD1	CASSTLRTGNNQPQHF	TGTGCCAGTAGTACCCTTAGGACAGGGAACAATCAGCCCCAGCATTTT
NA	TRBV9	TRBJ1-2	NA	CASSVDKDSYGYTF	TGTGCCAGCAGCGTAGATAAGGACTCCTATGGCTACACCTTC
NA	TRBV7-9	TRBJ2-2	NA	CASALRVTGELFF	TGTGCCAGCGCCCTTAGAGTCACCGGGGAGCTGTTTTTT
NA	TRBV9	TRBJ1-2	NA	CASSPVREGYTF	TGTGCCAGCAGCCCGGTTAGGGAGGGCTACACCTTC
NA	TRBV7-3	TRBJ2-5	TRBD2	CASSLGLAGRETQYF	TGTGCCAGCAGCTTAGGACTAGCGGGGAGAGAGACCCAGTACTTC
few	TRBV19	TRBJ1-5	NA	CASSIQTAGQPQHF	TGTGCCAGTAGTATCCAAACCGCGGGGCAGCCCCAGCATTTT
NA	TRBV5-6	TRBJ1-6	NA	CASSLVAAGYNSPLHF	TGTGCCAGCAGCTTGGTCGCGGCGGGCTATAATTCACCCCTCCACTTT
few	TRBV11-2	TRBJ2-2	TRBD1	CASSFSATGVDTGELFF	TGTGCCAGCAGCTTTTCAGCCACAGGGGTCGACACCGGGGAGCTGTTTTTT
once	TRBV25-1	TRBJ2-3	NA	CASSDGGLSDTQYF	TGTGCCAGCAGTGATGGGGGACTTTCAGATACGCAGTATTTT
NA	TRBV2	TRBJ1-6	NA	CASSIREDSPLHF	TGTGCCAGCAGTATTAGGGAGGATTCACCCCTCCACTTT
NA	TRBV30	TRBJ2-3	TRBD1	CAWEGTGRTDTQYF	TGTGCCTGGGAAGGGACAGGGCGCACAGATACGCAGTATTTT
NA	TRBV7-9	TRBJ2-1	TRBD2	CASSSRGGGNEQFF	TGTGCCAGCAGCTCCCGGGGGGGCGGAAATGAGCAGTTCTTC
NA	TRBV6-6	TRBJ1-5	NA	CASSRTAEASNQPQHF	TGTGCCAGCAGCCGGACTGCCGAGGCTAGCAATCAGCCCCAGCATTTT
NA	TRBV30	TRBJ2-4	TRBD2	CAWSVERGGAKNIQYF	TGTGCCTGGAGTGTGGAGCGGGGGGGGGCCAAAAACATTCAGTACTTC
NA	TRBV7-2	TRBJ2-1	NA	CASSFIGGKVNEQFF	TGTGCCAGCAGCTTTATAGGGGGAAAGGTCAATGAGCAGTTCTTC
NA	TRBV4-2	TRBJ2-7	TRBD2	CASSQEGGGGEPPGEQYF	TGTGCCAGCAGCCAAGAGGGGGGCGGGGGGGAACCCCCGGGCGAGCAGTACTTC
NA	TRBV30	TRBJ1-2	NA	CASVNRNWAGYTF	TGTGCCTCCGTGAACCGTAACTGGGCTGGCTACACCTTC